One T cell receptor beta chain is described in this entry. Assay: immunoSEQ multiplex PCR; the TCRdb copy retains only in-frame clones and omits some. The sample includes some 380,000 clones, roughly 86% of them seen just once. V was clipped by 5 bases and J by 6 bases, with 14 bases between them. In germline, CDR1 is SEHNR, CDR2 FQNEAQ (reference sequence). CDR3 length: 13 residues. This specimen comes from a study of blood T cell repertoires in COVID-19. The source material was PBMCs or T cells enriched from blood (not recorded which). The chain uses TRBV7-9 and TRBJ2-7; the D is unclear. This clonotype was obtained from a young man who had recovered from COVID-19. CDR3 DNA: TGTGCCAGCAGCGAGCAGGTAACACCCGAGCAGTACTTC. It codes for CASSEQVTPEQYF.